The present TCR beta chain was sequenced within a study of cytomegalovirus exposure and HLA in healthy donors. The overall study: Earlier findings included 100 million to 130 million unique TCR beta sequences obtained from around 180 million T cells. Early release data held 85 million or so unique TCRs from HLA-typed donors.

About this clone itself: No antigen is known for it.

Healthy donors of bone marrow made up the group. The germline gives CDR1 ENHRY, CDR2 SYGVKD. There are 12 residues in the CDR3. Trimming removed 5 bases from V and 6 bases from J, with 9 bases in between. Notes on the study in general: At a 0.05 false discovery rate, a later analysis found 16,951 TCR beta sequences to be associated with HLA alleles.

The PCR used 60 Vbeta and 13 Jbeta primers. Profiling relied on immunoSEQ multiplex PCR, and the TCRdb table lists in-frame clones only, not all of them. The repertoire includes some 270,000 clones, roughly 80% of them detected once, and about 0.3% sits in the top ten. The chain uses TRBV10-3 and TRBJ2-3, with unresolved D. The receptor comes from a girl aged 2-10 years in good health and CMV-seronegative. Sequenced: PBMCs. CDR3 coding DNA: TGTGCCATCAGTATATTGGCCGATACGCAGTATTTT. Protein: CAISILADTQYF.